This is a list of T cell receptor gamma chains from one sample in a study of Vδ1+ human thymocytes. TCRdb repeated clone calling on the multiplex PCR reads with CATT. The table has 36,000 or so gamma-chain clones, about 19% seen once. The sequenced material came from Vdelta1+ gamma-delta thymocytes from the thymus. These receptors were collected from a girl under three years old who had congenital heart surgery. The CDR3 runs from the conserved cysteine through the conserved F or W.

v_call cdr3_aa
TRGV4 CATWDGQGDWIKTF
TRGV9 CALWEEQLYKKLF
TRGV9 CALWVGRLYKKLF
TRGV2 CATWDERNSDWIKTF
TRGV3 CATWDRPLHYKKLF
TRGV8 CATWDSGRNYKKLF
TRGV2 CATWDGYDYYKKLF
TRGV3 CATWVPLVEEKLF
TRGV3 CATWDRRAKKLF
TRGV8 CATWDSFYYKKLF
TRGV9 CAFPHYKKLF
TRGV3 CATWVDKKLF
TRGV2 CATWDEACEDKKLF
TRGV4 CATWDGPPDYKKLF
TRGV4 CATWDAANYYKKLF
TRGV9 CALWEVQVDYKKLF